The 9 T cell receptor beta chains below all came from one sample that was sequenced in a study of T cells in localized non-small cell lung cancer. TCRdb's table, derived via immunoSEQ multiplex PCR, lists solely in-frame clones and lacks some. The profile shows about 24,000 clones, under 90% of them singletons. This specimen consisted of peripheral blood, obtained before any cancer treatment. The receptors shown here come from a man aged 35 to 69 with stage I squamous cell lung carcinoma.

The chain uses TRBV9 and TRBJ2-7; D may be TRBD1 or TRBD2 (7 bases each). The CDR3 has 15 residues. Germline lookup yields CDR1 SGDLS and CDR2 YYNGEE. Trimming left V 0 bases short and J 2 bases short, with 12 bases between. The chain's CDR3 is CASSVGEGAAYEQYF. The DNA of the CDR3 is TGTGCCAGCAGCGTAGGGGAGGGGGCGGCCTACGAGCAGTACTTC.

The J gene is TRBJ1-1, the V gene TRBV25-1, with unresolved D. Per the germline V gene, CDR1 is MGHDK and CDR2 is SYGVNS. This CDR3 is 14 amino acids long. V lost 2 bases and J 6 bases, leaving 13 bases between the germline ends. CDR3 nucleotide sequence: TGTGCCAGCAGTGAAAGGGTCCCCTTGGCTGAAGCTTTCTTT. Translating it yields CASSERVPLAEAFF. The whole variable domain, filled in from reference TRBV25-1 and TRBJ1-1, reads EADIYQTPRYLVIGTGKKITLECSQTMGHDKMYWYQQDPGMELHLIHYSYGVNSTEKGDLSSESTVSRIRTEHFPLTLESARPSHTSQYLCASSERVPLAEAFFGQGTRLTVV.

The rearrangement uses TRBV28 and TRBJ2-1; 8 nucleotides agree with TRBD1. In germline, CDR1 is MDHEN, CDR2 SYDVKM. V trimming: 5 bases; J trimming: 4 bases; junction bases outside the gene matches: 4. CDR3 length equals 14 residues. The CDR3 DNA is TGTGCCAGCAGTCCGGGACAGGCATACAATGAGCAGTTCTTC. It is translated as CASSPGQAYNEQFF. Filled out from reference TRBV28 and TRBJ2-1, the complete variable domain reads DVKVTQSSRYLVKRTGEKVFLECVQDMDHENMFWYRQDPGLGLRLIYFSYDVKMKEKGDIPEGYSVSREKKERFSLILESASTNQTSMYLCASSPGQAYNEQFFGPGTRLTVL.

This chain links TRBV7-7 with TRBJ2-7; D is uncertain. Germline CDR1 reads SSHAT; CDR2 reads FNYEAQ (reference sequence). This CDR3 region has 15 residues. The germline V and J ends were trimmed by 1 base and 1 base, with 11 bases remaining between them. CDR3 loop: CASSLGAGSSYEQYF. CDR3 DNA: TGTGCCAGCAGCTTAGGGGCCGGGTCATCCTACGAGCAGTACTTC.

The chain links TRBV28 to TRBJ1-5; D unclear. The ends were cut back, 3 bases at V and 1 base at J, with 13 bases in the middle. The CDR3 sequence is 16 residues long. The germline CDR1 and CDR2 sequences are MDHEN and SYDVKM. CDR3 protein: CASSFAGRGSNQPQHF. The CDR3 DNA sequence: TGTGCCAGCAGTTTTGCGGGCCGAGGGAGCAATCAGCCCCAGCATTTT.

The chain carries TRBV5-4 and TRBJ2-2; 9 nucleotides line up with TRBD2. The CDR3 contains 14 residues. The ends lost 4 bases at V and 7 bases at J; junction bases unmatched: 5. CDR1 SGHNT and CDR2 YYREEE come from the germline V gene (reference sequence). The CDR3 DNA reads TGTGCCAGCAGCCTTGGACTAGCGTTCGGGGAGCTGTTTTTT. As protein: CASSLGLAFGELFF. The full variable domain, rest sourced from reference TRBV5-4 and TRBJ2-2, is ETGVTQSPTHLIKTRGQQVTLRCSSQSGHNTVSWYQQALGQGPQFIFQYYREEENGRGNFPPRFSGLQFPNYSSELNVNALELDDSALYLCASSLGLAFGELFFGEGSRLTVL.

The CDR3 is CASTIRGANEQFF. CDR3 bases: TGTGCCAGCACCATCAGGGGGGCCAATGAGCAGTTCTTC. J is TRBJ2-1 and V is TRBV6-1, with a tentative D call TRBD1 (7 bases). V was clipped by 7 bases and J by 6 bases, with 13 bases between them. Germline V gene sequence: CDR1 MNHNS, CDR2 SASEGT. The CDR3 runs to 13 residues.

This chain joins TRBV18 and TRBJ2-1, with D perhaps TRBD2 (6 bases). V lost 2 bases, J lost 7 bases, and 9 bases lay in between. The CDR3 covers 13 residues. Per germline, CDR1 KGHSH and CDR2 LQKENI. DNA of the CDR3: TGTGCCAGCTCACCAGCGAGCGGGAATGAGCAGTTCTTC. As protein: CASSPASGNEQFF. Full variable domain (outside the CDR3, taken from reference TRBV18 and TRBJ2-1): NAGVMQNPRHLVRRRGQEARLRCSPMKGHSHVYWYRQLPEEGLKFMVYLQKENIIDESGMPKERFSAEFPKEGPSILRIQQVVRGDSAAYFCASSPASGNEQFFGPGTRLTVL.

The genes are TRBV28 and TRBJ1-1; no definite D call. This CDR3 spans 14 amino acids. CDR1 is MDHEN, CDR2 SYDVKM, per germline. V shed 2 bases and J shed 0 bases, with 7 bases lying between them. The chain's CDR3 is CASSLRAMNTEAFF. Written as DNA, the CDR3 is TGTGCCAGCAGTTTACGGGCCATGAACACTGAAGCTTTCTTT.